The 27 T cell receptor beta chains presented below share a single source sample, sequenced in a study of post-analysis software for immune sequencing data. Whole-study findings and limits: There were several TRBV segments more frequent in patients than controls, and TRBV5-6, TRBV5-1 and TRBV20-1 were among them.

Unique molecular identifiers were present in the TCR beta cDNA libraries. Each CDR3 protein is one row after TCRdb ran MiXCR on the PCR reads. The sample lists approximately 630,000 distinct CDR3 sequences, approximately 60% seen once, with about 11% in the top ten. Their antigens are not known. Sequenced sample: blood. Source of these receptors: a girl aged 2-10 years with multiple sclerosis.

This clonotype appeared a few times. The chain is built from TRBV29-1 and TRBJ2-2; TRBD1 matches at 9 bases. Per the germline V gene, CDR1 is SQVTM and CDR2 is ANQGSEA. The CDR3 has 15 residues. The trim removed 1 base at V and 6 bases at J, leaving 6 bases unmatched. CDR3 in amino acids: CSVEAHRGLSGELFF. The DNA for the CDR3 is TGCAGCGTTGAAGCCCACAGGGGGCTCTCCGGGGAGCTGTTTTTT.

This chain joins TRBV7-3 and TRBJ2-2; D is possibly TRBD1 or TRBD2 (5 bases each). CDR1 is SGHTA, CDR2 FQGTGA, per germline. Trimming took 0 bases from V and 5 from J, leaving 16 bases between them. This CDR3 region has 17 residues. The CDR3 nucleotides are TGTGCCAGCAGCTTAACCGGCCAGGGAGTTCGTACCGGGGAGCTGTTTTTT. Translating gives CASSLTGQGVRTGELFF.

This chain links TRBV29-1 with TRBJ2-7, with D perhaps TRBD2 (6 bases). The CDR3 has 13 residues. Trimming cost V 4 bases and J 0 bases, with 10 bases left between them. Germline values: CDR1 SQVTM, CDR2 ANQGSEA. In DNA, the CDR3 is TGCAGCGTTGTGGAGGGGAACTCCTACGAGCAGTACTTC. This translates into CSVVEGNSYEQYF.

Turning to this clonotype: The junction shows a germline mismatch at one end, possibly a read error. The CDR3 DNA reads TGTTTGACTAGTCAGGCAGATACGCAGTATTTT. It yields the protein CLTSQADTQYF. V and J are TRBV29-1 and TRBJ2-3; D is possibly TRBD2 (6 bases). CDR3 length: 11 amino acids. Germline loops: CDR1 SQVTM, CDR2 ANQGSEA.

The chain joins TRBV3-1 to TRBJ2-1, with D perhaps TRBD2 (6 bases). Trimming took 1 base from V and 2 from J, leaving 15 bases between them. CDR1 and CDR2 (germline): LGHDT, YNNKEL (reference sequence). There are 17 residues in the CDR3. The CDR3 region has the DNA TGTGCCAGCAGCCAAGGTTCCGCGGGGCCAACCTACAATGAGCAGTTCTTC. Its protein product is CASSQGSAGPTYNEQFF.

The chain links TRBV30 to TRBJ2-5; D unclear. V lost 0 bases to trimming and J lost 0 bases, with 5 bases between them. The CDR3 length is 13 residues. Germline CDR1 and CDR2: GTSNPN and SVGIG (reference sequence). The CDR3: CAWSVQYQETQYF. The CDR3 DNA reads as TGTGCCTGGAGTGTACAGTACCAAGAGACCCAGTACTTC.

The rearrangement joins TRBV7-2 to TRBJ2-1; 10 nucleotides match TRBD1. Germline V gene data show CDR1 as SGHTA and CDR2 as FQGNSA. The ends lost 7 bases at V and 12 bases at J; junction bases unmatched: 9. The CDR3 has 13 residues. The CDR3 protein is CASNEGGTGVQFF. Written as DNA, the CDR3 is TGTGCCAGCAACGAGGGGGGGACAGGGGTGCAGTTCTTC.

V gene TRBV27 combines with J gene TRBJ2-7; 10 bases agree with TRBD1. The CDR3 spans 14 residues. Losses at the gene ends were 7 bases for V and 5 bases for J; bases not matched to a gene: 8. CDR1 is MNHEY and CDR2 is SMNVEV in the germline V gene (reference sequence). The CDR3 sequence is CASTGTGVKNEQYF. CDR3 DNA: TGTGCCAGCACGGGGACAGGGGTAAAGAACGAGCAGTACTTC.

This clonotype was found a few times. The chain recombines TRBV10-3 with TRBJ1-2, with a possible D match to TRBD1 (6 bases). The CDR3 runs 17 residues. Germline V gene sequence: CDR1 ENHRY, CDR2 SYGVKD. Trimming took 0 bases from V and 4 from J, leaving 18 bases between them. The CDR3 sequence: CAISESTSGGHVYGYTF. In nucleotides, the CDR3 is TGTGCCATCAGTGAGTCGACGAGCGGGGGACACGTCTATGGCTACACCTTC.

The chain recombines TRBV6-5 with TRBJ1-6; D not certain. Germline V gene sequence: CDR1 MNHEY, CDR2 SVGAGI. CDR3 size: 13 residues. V was pared by 4 bases and J by 7 bases, with 8 bases between. The CDR3 reads CASSWAPNSPLHF. The CDR3 coding sequence is TGTGCCAGCAGTTGGGCGCCGAATTCACCCCTCCACTTT.

The chain has TRBV6-5 and TRBJ1-2, with D unresolved. The ends were cut back, 5 bases at V and 2 bases at J, with 15 bases in the middle. Germline loops: CDR1 MNHEY, CDR2 SVGAGI. The CDR3 consists of 15 residues. CDR3 amino acids: CASSRIGVANYGYTF. The CDR3 DNA reads TGTGCCAGCAGTCGAATCGGGGTCGCGAACTATGGCTACACCTTC.

This chain uses TRBV14 with TRBJ2-4, with 8 bases fitting TRBD2. Gene TRBJ2-5 matches the end of the DNA better, so the J call may be wrong. The CDR3 is 15 amino acids. The germline CDR1 and CDR2 sequences are SGHDN and FVKESK. The CDR3 DNA sequence: TGTGCCAGCAGCCAACTAGGGGGACTAGAAGAGACCCAGTACTTC. Translated: CASSQLGGLEETQYF.

This CDR3 reads CASRDRKNYGYTF. The CDR3 nucleotides are TGTGCCAGCAGGGACAGGAAAAACTATGGCTACACCTTC. The chain recombines TRBV21-1 with TRBJ1-2; the listed D gene, TRBD1, was not tested against the DNA. TRBV21-1 is a pseudogene locus. This CDR3 comprises 13 residues.

The chain combines TRBV5-1 with TRBJ2-1, with D tentatively TRBD1 (5 bases). The CDR3 loop spans 13 amino acids. The germline V gene has CDR1 SGHRS and CDR2 YFSETQ. V was trimmed by 0 bases and J by 13 bases, leaving 14 bases between them. The CDR3 nucleotides are TGCGCCAGCAGCTTGGCCGATGGACATCAACAGTTCTTC. Its protein product is CASSLADGHQQFF.

This chain connects TRBV6-5 to TRBJ2-1; D is unresolved. CDR1 MNHEY and CDR2 SVGAGI come from the germline V gene. V lost 0 bases and J lost 5, with 8 bases in between. This CDR3 has 14 residues. This chain's CDR3 is CASSYSPPNNEQFF. CDR3 nucleotide sequence: TGTGCCAGCAGTTACTCCCCTCCCAACAATGAGCAGTTCTTC.

The rearrangement links TRBV20-1 to TRBJ1-5; 8 nucleotides match TRBD1. The CDR3 spans 12 residues. Looked up from germline, CDR1 is DFQATT and CDR2 is SNEGSKA (reference sequence). The CDR3 sequence is CTTSGGISPQHF. The DNA for the CDR3 is TGCACCACCTCAGGGGGCATATCGCCCCAGCATTTT.

The chain couples TRBV20-1 to TRBJ1-4; the D gene is possibly TRBD1 (5 bases). The V end was cut by 7 bases, the J end by 4 bases, with 13 bases between. The germline gives CDR1 DFQATT, CDR2 SNEGSKA (reference sequence). The length of the CDR3 is 13 residues. CDR3 DNA: TGCAGTGTCGGGGGTCCGGTTAATGAAAAACTGTTTTTT. It specifies CSVGGPVNEKLFF.

This clonotype was seen a handful of times. The V call is TRBV6-2 or TRBV6-3, the J call TRBJ2-1; 7 bases match TRBD2. Losses at the gene ends were 6 bases for V and 9 bases for J; bases not matched to a gene: 14. Germline loops: CDR1 MNHEY, CDR2 SVGEGT. The CDR3 length is 15 residues. The CDR3 DNA sequence: TGTGCCAGCAGGGGACCGGGCGGGGGAGTTGGTGAGCAGTTCTTC. This codes for CASRGPGGGVGEQFF.

V is TRBV7-2 and J is TRBJ1-6; D is undetermined. The CDR3 is 18 residues long. Trimming left V 7 bases short and J 2 bases short, with 21 bases between. CDR1 SGHTA and CDR2 FQGNSA come from the germline V gene. CDR3 residues: CASTLDGRVTPYNSPLHF. CDR3 in DNA: TGTGCCAGCACCCTGGACGGTAGGGTGACTCCCTATAATTCACCCCTCCACTTT.

The CDR3 loop reads CSAREWEVGSYNEQFF. CDR3 DNA sequence: TGCAGTGCTAGAGAGTGGGAGGTAGGGTCCTACAATGAGCAGTTCTTC. The rearrangement links TRBV20-1 to TRBJ2-1; weak D call: TRBD2 (6 bases). V was trimmed by 0 bases and J by 1 base, leaving 13 bases between them. The CDR3 is made up of 16 amino acids. The germline V gene has CDR1 DFQATT and CDR2 SNEGSKA (reference sequence).

This clonotype was seen a few times. The chain couples TRBV7-9 to TRBJ2-7; 8 bases agree with TRBD2. Germline V gene sequence: CDR1 SEHNR, CDR2 FQNEAQ (reference sequence). The CDR3 has 15 residues. V shed 5 bases, J shed 1 base, and the junction held 7 bases outside the gene matches. CDR3 bases: TGTGCCAGCAGCACAACCTTAGCGGGGTCCTACGAGCAGTACTTC. It translates to CASSTTLAGSYEQYF.

The V and J genes are TRBV20-1 and TRBJ2-1, with D possibly matching TRBD2 (5 bases). Between the trimmed V and J ends, which lost 0 bases and 6 bases, there was a span of 12 bases. The CDR3 loop spans 14 amino acids. Germline V gene lookup returns CDR1 DFQATT and CDR2 SNEGSKA (reference sequence). The CDR3 reads CSARDPGMLNEQFF. The DNA of the CDR3 is TGCAGTGCTAGAGATCCCGGGATGCTCAATGAGCAGTTCTTC.

The chain is built from TRBV18 and TRBJ2-2; no definite D call. V gave up 3 bases and J gave up 0 bases, with 11 bases separating them. This CDR3 has 16 amino acids. Germline V CDR1 and CDR2: KGHSH, LQKENI. Written as DNA, the CDR3 is TGTGCCAGCTCACCCGTCCCGGGTCCGAACACCGGGGAGCTGTTTTTT. This codes for CASSPVPGPNTGELFF.

This chain uses TRBV2 with TRBJ2-3; D unresolved. Trimming removed 7 bases from V and 0 bases from J, with 8 bases in between. The CDR3 length is 13 residues. Per germline, CDR1 SNHLY and CDR2 FYNNEI. The CDR3 here is CASTVGSTDTQYF. The CDR3 DNA follows: TGTGCCAGCACTGTTGGGAGCACAGATACGCAGTATTTT.

The V call is TRBV7-9, the J call TRBJ2-2; weak D call: TRBD1 (5 bases). CDR1 is SEHNR and CDR2 is FQNEAQ in the germline V gene (reference sequence). V was clipped by 5 bases and J by 1 base, with 14 bases between them. The CDR3 is 16 amino acids. In nucleotides, the CDR3 is TGTGCCAGCAGCCTCGACAGACCACTGAACACCGGGGAGCTGTTTTTT. It encodes CASSLDRPLNTGELFF.

J is TRBJ2-1 and V is TRBV4-1; 11 bases agree with TRBD2. From germline, CDR1 is MGHRA and CDR2 YSYEKL. CDR3 size: 17 residues. Trimming cost V 1 base and J 6 bases; bases outside gene matches: 8. The CDR3 DNA follows: TGCGCCAGCAGCCAAGTCGTAGCGGGAGGGAAAGGCAATGAGCAGTTCTTC. It is translated as CASSQVVAGGKGNEQFF.

Only a few counts were recorded for this clonotype. J is TRBJ2-7 and V is TRBV20-1, with TRBD1 identical over 10 bases. The CDR3 consists of 15 residues. The V gene's germline CDR1 is DFQATT and CDR2 SNEGSKA (reference sequence). V dropped 1 base and J dropped 4; count of bases not matched to a gene: 7. The CDR3 protein is CSARAWGQGIYEQYF. DNA of the CDR3: TGCAGTGCTAGAGCGTGGGGACAGGGGATATACGAGCAGTACTTC.